A selection of T cell receptor beta chains follows, all from one sample in a study of CD8+CD57+ T cells in acquired aplastic anemia. Via MiXCR, TCRdb re-called the reads, giving one row per CDR3 protein. The sample has about 470,000 distinct CDR3 sequences, around 30% seen once. Sequenced material: sorted CD4+, CD8+, or CD8+CD57+ T cells (not recorded which) from PBMCs. The receptors stem from a human donor with aplastic anemia. Both conserved end residues are part of each CDR3. The D gene is left open where the match is weak.

CDR3,D,V
CSASGAATNEKLFF,-,TRBV20-1
CASVQGSSTDTQYF,TRBD1,TRBV6-1
CATSDSQGTTGELFF,TRBD1,TRBV24-1
CASSQDFMGGNYGYTF,-,TRBV14
CASSSFNRDGNYGYTF,-,TRBV6-5
CASSVQGDANQPQHF,-,TRBV2
CASSKEREGGRQFF,-,TRBV2
CASSLGGTGSGETQYF,-,TRBV7-3
CAISEGGNWALHF,-,TRBV10-3
CASSLAQSSSYNSPLHF,-,TRBV7-8
CSAEWVLYGYTF,-,TRBV20-1
CASRQGAEETQYF,TRBD1,TRBV6-5
CASSRGGLAGGETQYF,TRBD2,TRBV5-6
CASSKPSARYNEQFF,-,TRBV12-3/TRBV12-4
CASSRRLAGNEQFF,TRBD2,TRBV6-5
CASSEALPQTEAFF,-,TRBV2
CSARDSQQSIDSPLHF,-,TRBV20-1
CATSQFSTDTQYF,-,TRBV24-1
CASNLVVAGDYNSPLHF,-,TRBV7-8
CSARDSRGAPWLGGYTF,-,TRBV20-1
CSVVGTGYEQYF,TRBD1,TRBV29-1
CSARWLEPNEQFF,-,TRBV20-1
CASKDRGPGYTF,TRBD1,TRBV2
CAIQGQLNQPQHF,TRBD1,TRBV10-3
CASSQSGGRISSPLHF,-,TRBV10-3
CSARDLGAEREQYF,-,TRBV20-1
CASRSLAGGLNEQFF,TRBD2,TRBV7-6
CSVDLRGNYEQYF,-,TRBV29-1
CASSLRRSGASYEQYF,TRBD2,TRBV6-2/TRBV6-3
CASSVEEGSGMSFF,-,TRBV2